The T cell receptor beta chain under discussion was sequenced for a study of T cell responses to AZD1222 COVID-19 vaccine. The study's findings and limits: Elevations in Spike-specific TCR breadth and depth followed administration of two AZD1222 doses. Within unmutated variant regions lay the reported targets of nearly half of spike-specific TCRs.

From germline, CDR1 is KGHSH and CDR2 LQKENI. The CDR3 has 15 residues. V dropped 3 bases and J dropped 1; count of bases not matched to a gene: 4. In regard to this clone: Antigen specificity is unknown.

TCRdb's copy holds only in-frame clones and misses some; the assay was immunoSEQ multiplex PCR. The sample carries fewer than 200,000 clones, roughly 88% recorded once. V usage is TRBV18 and J usage is TRBJ1-1; TRBD1 matches 8 bases. Here the sequenced sample was peripheral blood, taken 28 days after the second AZD1222 dose. The sequence was obtained from an adult who received the AZD1222 COVID-19 vaccine. The CDR3 DNA reads as TGTGCCAGCTCACCCTCGACAGGGGAGAACACTGAAGCTTTCTTT. Its protein is CASSPSTGENTEAFF.